Shown below are 24 T cell receptor beta chains from a single sample sequenced in a study. Only in-frame clones appear in the TCRdb table, and some are missing; sequencing was by immunoSEQ multiplex PCR. The sample carries 60,000 to 75,000 clones, over 85% recorded once. What was sequenced was PBMCs. These receptors all stem from a man aged 35 to 55 with rheumatoid arthritis.

The rearrangement uses TRBV9 and TRBJ2-1; D is possibly TRBD1 (5 bases). Germline V gives CDR1 SGDLS, CDR2 YYNGEE. V was pared by 5 bases and J by 4 bases, with 19 bases between. The CDR3 has 16 residues. CDR3 residues: CASSRTVGAKYNEQFF. CDR3 nucleotide sequence: TGTGCCAGCAGTAGAACAGTTGGGGCCAAATACAATGAGCAGTTCTTC. The full variable domain, rest sourced from reference TRBV9 and TRBJ2-1, is DSGVTQTPKHLITATGQRVTLRCSPRSGDLSVYWYQQSLDQGLQFLIQYYNGEERAKGNILERFSAQQFPDLHSELNLSSLELGDSALYFCASSRTVGAKYNEQFFGPGTRLTVL.

There are a few counts of this clone. The genes are TRBV10-3 and TRBJ1-1, with 7 bases lining up with TRBD1. The CDR3 covers 14 residues. Losses at the gene ends were 3 bases for V and 4 bases for J; bases not matched to a gene: 5. Germline V gene data show CDR1 as ENHRY and CDR2 as SYGVKD. For the CDR3, the DNA is TGTGCCATCAGTGATCGACAGGGAGGCACTGAAGCTTTCTTT. Translation: CAISDRQGGTEAFF.

The chain has TRBV7-3 and TRBJ2-1; 11 bases match TRBD2. This CDR3 is 15 amino acids long. In germline, CDR1 is SGHTA, CDR2 FQGTGA. After removal of 4 bases from V and 5 bases from J, the junction contained 4 bases not matched to a gene. The CDR3 loop reads CASSSGLADNNEQFF. The DNA of the CDR3 is TGTGCCAGCAGCTCGGGACTAGCGGACAACAATGAGCAGTTCTTC.

The chain recombines TRBV7-9 with TRBJ1-1; D perhaps matches TRBD1 (6 bases). Trimming removed 4 bases from V and 4 bases from J, with 13 bases in between. The length of the CDR3 is 14 residues. CDR1 and CDR2 (germline): SEHNR, FQNEAQ (reference sequence). The DNA for the CDR3 is TGTGCCAGCAGCTCACCCGGGGGCCTCACTGAAGCTTTCTTT. Encoded protein: CASSSPGGLTEAFF.

The chain couples TRBV28 to TRBJ1-2, with 7 bases identical to TRBD1. Germline CDR1 reads MDHEN; CDR2 reads SYDVKM. After removal of 2 bases from V and 3 bases from J, the junction contained 12 bases not matched to a gene. The CDR3 contains 17 residues. CDR3 in amino acids: CASSLNEVGQGDYGYTF. In DNA, the CDR3 is TGTGCCAGCAGTTTAAATGAGGTCGGGCAGGGGGACTATGGCTACACCTTC.

The chain couples TRBV30 to TRBJ2-7; D is unclear. V was shortened by 0 bases and J by 2 bases, with 8 bases between the two germline ends. CDR3 length equals 13 residues. Germline CDR1 and CDR2: GTSNPN and SVGIG (reference sequence). CDR3 residues: CAWSVSGTYEQYF. CDR3 nucleotide sequence: TGTGCCTGGAGTGTGAGTGGGACCTACGAGCAGTACTTC.

This sequence joins TRBV7-2 and TRBJ2-2, with 8 bases lining up with TRBD1. CDR1 and CDR2 (germline): SGHTA, FQGNSA. V gave up 5 bases and J gave up 7 bases; unmatched junction bases: 12. The CDR3 totals 16 residues. CDR3 DNA: TGTGCCAGCAGCCCCCGGTCCAGGGGGCTTGGCGGGGAGCTGTTTTTT. Translating it yields CASSPRSRGLGGELFF.

The chain employs TRBV5-8 and TRBJ1-6, with 7 bases that match TRBD1. The V gene's germline CDR1 is SGHTS and CDR2 YDEGEE. V trimming: 6 bases; J trimming: 7 bases; junction bases outside the gene matches: 7. CDR3 length: 14 amino acids. This CDR3 reads CASTPGQQNSPLHF. CDR3 DNA sequence: TGTGCCAGCACCCCGGGACAGCAAAATTCACCCCTCCACTTT.

The J gene is TRBJ2-7, the V gene TRBV5-1; D is possibly TRBD2 (6 bases). Trimming shortened V by 4 bases and J by 0 bases, and 17 bases separated the two germline ends. CDR1 and CDR2 from the germline V gene are SGHRS and YFSETQ. The CDR3 extends over 16 amino acids. CDR3 region: CASSPPGLRSSYEQYF. In nucleotides, the CDR3 is TGCGCCAGCAGCCCACCGGGACTGAGGAGCTCCTACGAGCAGTACTTC.

The chain couples TRBV21-1 to TRBJ2-1. TRBV21-1 is reported as a pseudogene. The CDR3 has 14 residues. Here the CDR3 reads CAPEGGYSYNEQFF. The DNA of the CDR3 is TGTGCCCCTGAGGGGGGCTACTCCTACAATGAGCAGTTCTTC.

This clone was recorded only once. The gene calls are TRBV6-5 and TRBJ1-2; 9 bases are shared with TRBD1. This CDR3 region has 14 residues. Per germline, CDR1 MNHEY and CDR2 SVGAGI. Trimming took 6 bases from V and 3 from J; bases not matched to a gene: 5. As DNA, the CDR3 is TGTGCCAGCAGCCCCGGGACAGGGTACTATGGCTACACCTTC. Its translation is CASSPGTGYYGYTF.

The chain employs TRBV6-1 and TRBJ2-2, with D tentatively TRBD2 (6 bases). V gave up 2 bases and J gave up 8 bases, with 18 bases separating them. The CDR3 extends over 16 amino acids. Germline loops: CDR1 MNHNS, CDR2 SASEGT. This CDR3 reads CASSELHAGSTGELFF. For the CDR3, the DNA is TGTGCCAGCAGTGAATTGCACGCGGGGTCCACGGGGGAGCTGTTTTTT.

The chain couples TRBV11-3 to TRBJ2-1; 10 bases fit TRBD2. Germline V gene data show CDR1 as SGHNT and CDR2 as YENEEA. This CDR3 spans 15 amino acids. V shed 5 bases, J shed 8 bases, and the junction held 9 bases outside the gene matches. The CDR3 region has the DNA TGTGCCAGCAGCCCCGGAGGTGGGACTAGCGATGAGCAGTTCTTC. It encodes CASSPGGGTSDEQFF.

The gene calls are TRBV7-9 and TRBJ1-4; TRBD1 aligns across 7 bases. The CDR3 loop spans 14 amino acids. V was clipped by 4 bases and J by 8 bases; unmatched bases: 7. Germline lookup yields CDR1 SEHNR and CDR2 FQNEAQ (reference sequence). CDR3 sequence (DNA): TGTGCCAGCAGCTCGGGGAGGGGGCGCGAAAAACTGTTTTTT. Translating gives CASSSGRGREKLFF.

This clone occurred once. The chain employs TRBV24-1 and TRBJ1-1; 9 nucleotides agree with TRBD1. The junction had 6 bases not matched to a gene; V was cut back by 4 bases and J by 7 bases. Germline V gene sequence: CDR1 KGHDR, CDR2 SFDVKD. The CDR3 runs 14 residues. The CDR3 here is CATSETGGRDEAFF. DNA of the CDR3: TGTGCCACCAGTGAAACAGGGGGCAGAGATGAAGCTTTCTTT.

The rearrangement links TRBV5-4 to TRBJ1-6; 10 nucleotides agree with TRBD1. The CDR3 runs to 16 residues. Germline CDR1 reads SGHNT; CDR2 reads YYREEE (reference sequence). The V gene end was trimmed by 4 bases and the J gene end by 3 bases; junction bases not matched to a gene: 4. The CDR3 coding sequence is TGTGCCAGCAGCACCTGGACAGGGGGCTATAATTCACCCCTCCACTTT. It specifies CASSTWTGGYNSPLHF.

This sequence joins TRBV29-1 and TRBJ2-1; 8 bases are shared with TRBD2. J gave up 4 bases and V 6 bases, and 2 bases lay outside the gene matches. CDR1 and CDR2 (germline): SQVTM, ANQGSEA. CDR3 size: 12 residues. The CDR3 reads CSVLADYNEQFF. The DNA of the CDR3 is TGCAGCGTACTAGCGGATTACAATGAGCAGTTCTTC.

J is TRBJ2-1 and V is TRBV6-2 or TRBV6-3; TRBD2 agrees at 9 bases. V lost 3 bases and J lost 0; bases outside the gene matches: 3. Per the germline V gene, CDR1 is MNHEY and CDR2 is SVGEGT. The CDR3 contains 16 residues. CDR3: CASSYRAGGSYNEQFF. CDR3 DNA sequence: TGTGCCAGCAGTTATCGAGCGGGAGGCTCCTACAATGAGCAGTTCTTC.

The DNA of the CDR3 is TGTGCCAGCAGTTTAGGGGGCAGAGGCTATGGCTACACCTTC. The encoded protein is CASSLGGRGYGYTF. This chain links TRBV27 with TRBJ1-2; maybe TRBD1 (6 bases). From germline, CDR1 is MNHEY and CDR2 SMNVEV (reference sequence). V lost 2 bases and J 4 bases, leaving 11 bases between the germline ends. The CDR3 contains 14 residues.

This clone has only one observation. The chain carries TRBV4-2 and TRBJ2-2; no definite D call. This CDR3 has 16 amino acids. In germline, CDR1 is LGHNA, CDR2 YNFKEQ. V lost 1 base and J lost 3, with 12 bases in between. The CDR3 region is CASSQAGPDYTGELFF. CDR3 in DNA: TGTGCCAGCAGCCAAGCTGGACCCGACTACACCGGGGAGCTGTTTTTT.

The chain recombines TRBV5-6 with TRBJ2-3, with D tentatively TRBD2 (7 bases). There are 15 residues in the CDR3. Germline loops: CDR1 SGHDT, CDR2 YYEEEE. Trimming took off 5 bases at V and 7 bases at J, with 20 bases between the two ends. The CDR3 loop is CASSLWGGQSHTQYF. CDR3 bases: TGTGCCAGCAGTCTCTGGGGGGGACAAAGTCATACGCAGTATTTT.

This clone was detected once. V usage is TRBV6-1 and J usage is TRBJ1-4; D perhaps matches TRBD1 (5 bases). From germline, CDR1 is MNHNS and CDR2 SASEGT. Trimming left V 1 base short and J 10 bases short, with 7 bases between. The length of the CDR3 is 12 residues. CDR3 bases: TGTGCCAGCAGTGAAGGGGGGGGAAAACTGTTTTTT. It specifies CASSEGGGKLFF.

The genes are TRBV6-1 and TRBJ1-4; no clear D. The V end was cut by 2 bases, the J end by 0 bases, with 7 bases between. This CDR3 comprises 15 residues. The germline gives CDR1 MNHNS, CDR2 SASEGT. CDR3 bases: TGTGCCAGCAGTGAAAACCTCTCAACTAATGAAAAACTGTTTTTT. As protein: CASSENLSTNEKLFF.

The sample holds one count of this clone. This chain connects TRBV6-5 to TRBJ2-2; D remains ambiguous. This CDR3 has 15 amino acids. Germline V gives CDR1 MNHEY, CDR2 SVGAGI. V was clipped by 6 bases and J by 0 bases, with 11 bases between them. In nucleotides, the CDR3 is TGTGCCAGCAGCAGGCAATCCGCGAACACCGGGGAGCTGTTTTTT. Translating gives CASSRQSANTGELFF.